This TCR beta chain was documented in a study of control samples from healthy donors and cancer patients. CDR1 SGHRS and CDR2 YFSETQ come from the germline V gene. The CDR3 totals 16 residues. Trimming took 4 bases from V and 1 from J, leaving 17 bases between them. Generated by immunoSEQ multiplex PCR, the TCRdb table keeps only in-frame clones and is missing some. The sample shows 85,000 to 95,000 clones, approximately 89% of them seen only once. The sequenced sample consisted of blood. This receptor was obtained from a woman aged 25 to 39 in good health. The V call is TRBV5-1, the J call TRBJ1-1; possible D gene TRBD1, 6 bases. CDR3 loop: CASSVGGAVGNTEAFF. CDR3 DNA sequence: TGCGCCAGCAGCGTTGGGGGGGCTGTCGGGAACACTGAAGCTTTCTTT.